The next 22 T cell receptor beta chains were all read from a single sample in a study of blood T cell repertoires in COVID-19. The method was immunoSEQ multiplex PCR; TCRdb's version includes in-frame clones alone and lacks a portion of them. The data hold under 300,000 clones, with approximately 86% observed a single time. The sequenced sample was PBMCs or T cells enriched from blood (not recorded which). The receptors stem from a woman between 50 and 59 years old who had recovered from COVID-19.

J is TRBJ2-1 and V is TRBV2; 11 nucleotides agree with TRBD2. Per germline, CDR1 SNHLY and CDR2 FYNNEI. V shed 6 bases, J shed 6 bases, and the junction held 7 bases outside the gene matches. The CDR3 extends over 15 amino acids. This CDR3 reads CASRWGLADLNEQFF. DNA of the CDR3: TGTGCCAGCAGGTGGGGACTAGCGGACCTCAATGAGCAGTTCTTC. The whole variable domain, filled in from reference TRBV2 and TRBJ2-1, reads EPEVTQTPSHQVTQMGQEVILRCVPISNHLYFYWYRQILGQKVEFLVSFYNNEISEKSEIFDDQFSVERPDGSNFTLKIRSTKLEDSAMYFCASRWGLADLNEQFFGPGTRLTVL.

The rearrangement links TRBV7-3 to TRBJ2-3, with TRBD2 identical over 11 bases. The CDR3 is made up of 15 amino acids. CDR1 and CDR2 (germline): SGHTA, FQGTGA. Losses at the gene ends were 2 bases for V and 6 bases for J; bases not matched to a gene: 4. CDR3 in amino acids: CASSLFTSGSDTQYF. CDR3 coding DNA: TGTGCCAGCAGCTTATTCACTAGCGGGAGTGATACGCAGTATTTT.

CDR3 in amino acids: CASSVATSGRGYNEQFF. CDR3 nucleotides: TGTGCCAGCAGCGTAGCGACTAGCGGGAGGGGATACAATGAGCAGTTCTTC. This rearrangement joins TRBV9 to TRBJ2-1, with 14 nucleotides matching TRBD2. The CDR3 runs to 17 residues. The V gene end was trimmed by 0 bases and the J gene end by 4 bases; junction bases not matched to a gene: 3. Per the germline V gene, CDR1 is SGDLS and CDR2 is YYNGEE.

This chain uses TRBV2 with TRBJ1-3; possible D gene TRBD1, 6 bases. Germline CDR1 SNHLY, CDR2 FYNNEI. V gave up 5 bases and J gave up 2 bases, with 10 bases separating them. The CDR3 spans 14 residues. The CDR3 nucleotides are TGTGCCAGCAGTAGACAGGTCACTGGAAACACCATATATTTT. It translates to CASSRQVTGNTIYF.

This rearrangement joins TRBV18 to TRBJ2-1; 9 nucleotides align to TRBD1. Losses at the gene ends were 5 bases for V and 9 bases for J; bases not matched to a gene: 8. The CDR3 spans 14 residues. Per germline, CDR1 KGHSH and CDR2 LQKENI. In DNA form, the CDR3 reads TGTGCCAGCTCAGGACAGGGGCTGGGGGGTGAGCAGTTCTTC. This sequence encodes CASSGQGLGGEQFF.

There are a few counts of this clone. The J gene is TRBJ1-1, the V gene TRBV11-3; possible D gene TRBD1, 5 bases. CDR1 is SGHNT, CDR2 YENEEA, per germline. The length of the CDR3 is 13 residues. The V end lost 5 bases, the J end lost 1 base, and 8 bases lay between the germline ends. CDR3 in amino acids: CASSHGQNTEAFF. The DNA of the CDR3 is TGTGCCAGCAGCCACGGACAGAACACTGAAGCTTTCTTT. Full variable domain (rest looked up from reference TRBV11-3 and TRBJ1-1): EAGVVQSPRYKIIEKKQPVAFWCNPISGHNTLYWYLQNLGQGPELLIRYENEEAVDDSQLPKDRFSAERLKGVDSTLKIQPAELGDSAVYLCASSHGQNTEAFFGQGTRLTVV.

The chain links TRBV6-2 or TRBV6-3 to TRBJ2-1, with TRBD2 matching over 7 bases. V lost 3 bases, J lost 3 bases, and 5 bases stayed unmatched. Germline assignment: CDR1 MNHEY and CDR2 SVGEGT. The CDR3 is 15 amino acids. As DNA, the CDR3 is TGTGCCAGCAGTTATAGGGGCGGGGGCTACAATGAGCAGTTCTTC. Amino acids: CASSYRGGGYNEQFF.

This clone has just a few counts. J is TRBJ2-5 and V is TRBV11-2, with D possibly matching TRBD1 (7 bases). V was shortened by 7 bases and J by 2 bases, with 17 bases between the two germline ends. The CDR3 runs to 15 residues. CDR1 is SGHAT and CDR2 is FQNNGV in the germline V gene. CDR3 nucleotides: TGTGCCAGCACCAGGAGGGGGCAGATTCAAGAGACCCAGTACTTC. It translates to CASTRRGQIQETQYF.

The rearrangement uses TRBV7-3 and TRBJ1-5, with D perhaps TRBD1 (6 bases). The CDR3 runs to 13 residues. Trimming removed 5 bases at V and 4 bases at J, with 9 bases between. Germline assignment: CDR1 SGHTA and CDR2 FQGTGA. Here the CDR3 reads CASSPDRNQPQHF. As DNA, the CDR3 is TGTGCCAGCAGCCCGGACAGAAATCAGCCCCAGCATTTT.

This sequence joins TRBV5-8 and TRBJ2-7; D perhaps matches TRBD1 (6 bases). From germline, CDR1 is SGHTS and CDR2 YDEGEE. CDR3 size: 16 residues. V lost 0 bases and J lost 5, with 18 bases in between. The chain's CDR3 is CASSLGSGTRIDEQYF. The CDR3 region has the DNA TGTGCCAGCAGCTTGGGATCCGGGACAAGGATTGACGAGCAGTACTTC.

Only a few counts were recorded for this clone. The CDR3 DNA reads TGTGCCAGCAGTTTAAGGGGACAGGACACCGGGGAGCTGTTTTTT. Amino acid sequence: CASSLRGQDTGELFF. The chain combines TRBV27 with TRBJ2-2; 8 bases agree with TRBD1. The CDR3 spans 15 residues. V lost 2 bases to trimming and J lost 3 bases; unmatched junction nucleotides: 2. The V gene's germline CDR1 is MNHEY and CDR2 SMNVEV (reference sequence).

The chain links TRBV2 to TRBJ2-7, with 10 bases matching TRBD2. The J segment lost 5 bases and the V segment lost 3 bases, leaving 4 bases of the junction unmatched. CDR3 length equals 14 residues. Germline V CDR1 and CDR2: SNHLY, FYNNEI. In DNA form, the CDR3 reads TGTGCCAGCAGTGACGCTAGCGGGAGTAACGAGCAGTACTTC. Amino acid sequence: CASSDASGSNEQYF.

This clone has just a few counts. The rearrangement links TRBV7-9 to TRBJ1-1; maybe TRBD1 (5 bases). Per the germline V gene, CDR1 is SEHNR and CDR2 is FQNEAQ (reference sequence). The V and J ends lost 5 bases and 0 bases respectively, with 10 bases between them. CDR3 length equals 14 residues. The CDR3 here is CASSPGLLNTEAFF. The CDR3 DNA is TGTGCCAGCAGCCCGGGACTCCTGAACACTGAAGCTTTCTTT. Full variable domain (remainder filled in from reference TRBV7-9 and TRBJ1-1): DTGVSQNPRHKITKRGQNVTFRCDPISEHNRLYWYRQTLGQGPEFLTYFQNEAQLEKSRLLSDRFSAERPKGSFSTLEIQRTEQGDSAMYLCASSPGLLNTEAFFGQGTRLTVV.

The chain joins TRBV7-3 to TRBJ1-1; the match to TRBD1 covers 7 bases. The length of the CDR3 is 13 residues. V dropped 6 bases and J dropped 4; count of bases not matched to a gene: 5. Germline CDR1 is SGHTA and CDR2 is FQGTGA. In nucleotides, the CDR3 is TGTGCCAGCAGAAAGGGACAGATCACTGAAGCTTTCTTT. It codes for CASRKGQITEAFF.

This chain uses TRBV4-1 with TRBJ1-1, with 8 bases matching TRBD1. Germline V gene sequence: CDR1 MGHRA, CDR2 YSYEKL. J was trimmed by 5 bases and V by 0 bases; bases with no gene match: 2. CDR3 length: 14 residues. The CDR3 DNA follows: TGCGCCAGCAGCCAAGACACAGGGGGAACTGAAGCTTTCTTT. Encoded protein: CASSQDTGGTEAFF.

This clone showed up just once. CDR3 protein: CASSSQNSYNEQFF. The DNA of the CDR3 is TGCGCCAGCAGCTCTCAGAACTCCTACAATGAGCAGTTCTTC. This chain links TRBV4-1 with TRBJ2-1; D unclear. Germline V gene sequence: CDR1 MGHRA, CDR2 YSYEKL. Trimming cost V 5 bases and J 0 bases, with 8 bases left between them. CDR3 length: 14 residues.

In this sample, this clone turned up a few times. The chain carries TRBV4-1 and TRBJ1-1; the D gene is possibly TRBD1 (5 bases). This CDR3 region has 14 residues. In germline, CDR1 is MGHRA, CDR2 YSYEKL. V was pared by 1 base and J by 4 bases, with 10 bases between. The CDR3 DNA sequence: TGCGCCAGCAGCCAAGTAGCCAGGGTCACTGAAGCTTTCTTT. Translation: CASSQVARVTEAFF.

V is TRBV7-9 and J is TRBJ1-1; TRBD1 matches 7 bases. In germline, CDR1 is SEHNR, CDR2 FQNEAQ (reference sequence). V dropped 5 bases and J dropped 4; count of bases not matched to a gene: 16. The CDR3 totals 17 residues. The CDR3 region is CASSRTIIGGAGTEAFF. The CDR3 region has the DNA TGTGCCAGCAGCAGAACGATAATAGGGGGCGCGGGCACTGAAGCTTTCTTT. Based on the CDR3 plus reference TRBV7-9 and TRBJ1-1, the full variable domain is DTGVSQNPRHKITKRGQNVTFRCDPISEHNRLYWYRQTLGQGPEFLTYFQNEAQLEKSRLLSDRFSAERPKGSFSTLEIQRTEQGDSAMYLCASSRTIIGGAGTEAFFGQGTRLTVV.

The chain carries TRBV9 and TRBJ2-5, with D perhaps TRBD2 (6 bases). The CDR3 covers 14 residues. Trimming shortened V by 3 bases and J by 2 bases, and 11 bases separated the two germline ends. From germline, CDR1 is SGDLS and CDR2 YYNGEE. The CDR3 DNA is TGTGCCAGCAGCGCCGCGGGGATTCAAGAGACCCAGTACTTC. It is translated as CASSAAGIQETQYF.

This clone occurred once. The chain is built from TRBV27 and TRBJ1-5; D is unresolved. The germline gives CDR1 MNHEY, CDR2 SMNVEV (reference sequence). With 3 bases removed from V and 7 bases from J, the gap between germline ends came to 16 bases. This CDR3 contains 15 residues. Here the CDR3 reads CASSLSAVGSQPQHF. The DNA of the CDR3 is TGTGCCAGCAGTTTGTCGGCGGTGGGGAGCCAGCCCCAGCATTTT.

The CDR3 region has the DNA TGTGCCAGCAGCCGAGCCCGGGACAGAAACACCGGGGAGCTGTTTTTT. It is translated as CASSRARDRNTGELFF. J is TRBJ2-2 and V is TRBV11-1, with TRBD1 matching over 7 bases. The V segment lost 5 bases and the J segment 2 bases; nucleotides outside the gene matches: 8. The CDR3 is made up of 16 amino acids. Germline V CDR1 and CDR2: SGHAT, FQDESV (reference sequence).

The CDR3 DNA reads TGCAGCGTTGGGGGACAGAACTATGGCTACACCTTC. This sequence encodes CSVGGQNYGYTF. The chain has TRBV29-1 and TRBJ1-2; 7 nucleotides agree with TRBD1. This CDR3 spans 12 amino acids. Per the germline V gene, CDR1 is SQVTM and CDR2 is ANQGSEA. The J segment lost 2 bases and the V segment lost 4 bases, leaving 1 base of the junction unmatched.